The rows below give T cell receptor beta chains drawn from one sample of a study of OX40 agonist ivuxolimab in advanced cancers. Some clones are missing from TCRdb's copy, which holds only in-frame ones; the method was immunoSEQ multiplex PCR. The sample carries over 35,000 clones, approximately 85% recorded once. This material consisted of CD4+ or CD8+ T cells sorted from blood, taken in a trial of the OX40 agonist ivuxolimab. These receptors were obtained from an adult with an advanced solid tumor such as melanoma, head and neck, liver or kidney cancer. Both conserved end residues are part of each CDR3. A D gene is named only where the DNA matches it firmly. Size is omitted from some rows. Given values are once, few, many or a class for expanded clones.

d_call	v_call	j_call	clone_size	cdr3_aa	cdr3_nt
TRBD2	TRBV28	TRBJ2-2	.	CASTLTLGGANTGELFF	TGTGCCAGCACCCTAACACTGGGGGGGGCGAACACCGGGGAGCTGTTTTTT
TRBD2	TRBV7-9	TRBJ2-1	.	CASSLVAGGPNEQFF	TGTGCCAGCAGCTTGGTAGCGGGAGGGCCCAATGAGCAGTTCTTC
.	TRBV4-1	TRBJ1-5	.	CASSQVGGQQPQHF	TGCGCCAGCAGCCAAGTTGGGGGGCAACAGCCCCAGCATTTT
.	TRBV19	TRBJ2-1	.	CASARTLSSYNEQFF	TGTGCCAGTGCCCGGACTTTAAGCTCCTACAATGAGCAGTTCTTC
TRBD1	TRBV27	TRBJ2-7	.	CASSFGTGGYEQYF	TGTGCCAGCAGTTTTGGGACAGGGGGCTACGAGCAGTACTTC
TRBD2	TRBV5-1	TRBJ2-2	.	CASSLTGLAGNTGELFF	TGCGCCAGCAGCTTAACGGGACTAGCGGGTAACACCGGGGAGCTGTTTTTT
.	TRBV9	TRBJ2-1	.	CASSVVGGGNYNEQFF	TGTGCCAGCAGCGTAGTTGGTGGCGGGAACTACAATGAGCAGTTCTTC
.	TRBV30	TRBJ2-4	.	CAWSTGVGYPQYF	TGTGCCTGGAGTACGGGAGTAGGATATCCCCAGTACTTC
.	TRBV27	TRBJ2-2	.	CASSLNGGTRTGELFF	TGTGCCAGCAGTTTAAACGGGGGCACGAGGACCGGGGAGCTGTTTTTT
TRBD1	TRBV4-3	TRBJ1-2	.	CASSQDLGDRGWDYGYTF	TGCGCCAGCAGCCAAGATTTAGGGGACAGGGGATGGGACTATGGCTACACCTTC
.	TRBV9	TRBJ2-7	.	CASSVNPGTSYEQYF	TGTGCCAGCAGCGTAAACCCCGGGACATCCTACGAGCAGTACTTC
TRBD2	TRBV19	TRBJ2-1	.	CASSVSGTLDNEQFF	TGTGCCAGTAGCGTCAGCGGGACCCTGGACAATGAGCAGTTCTTC
.	TRBV19	TRBJ2-1	.	CASSIVNNEQFF	TGTGCCAGTAGTATTGTGAACAATGAGCAGTTCTTC
.	TRBV28	TRBJ1-5	few	CASSIEGISQPQHF	TGTGCCAGCAGTATAGAGGGGATCAGTCAGCCCCAGCATTTT
.	TRBV6-5	TRBJ1-2	.	CASSPSGEIYGYTF	TGTGCCAGCAGCCCTTCAGGGGAGATCTATGGCTACACCTTC
.	TRBV5-1	TRBJ1-1	.	CASSLGRNTEAFF	TGCGCCAGCAGCTTGGGCCGGAACACTGAAGCTTTCTTT
.	TRBV27	TRBJ2-7	.	CASSFRQGSYEQYF	TGTGCCAGCAGTTTCCGGCAGGGATCCTACGAGCAGTACTTC
.	TRBV5-6	TRBJ2-2	.	CASSLGSVVAGELFF	TGTGCCAGCAGCTTGGGTAGCGTAGTTGCCGGGGAGCTGTTTTTT